These 16 T cell receptor beta chains originate from one sample sequenced in a study of CD8 T cells in Susac syndrome. An input of roughly 0.5 to 1 ug of RNA was subjected to reverse transcription using random hexamers. Using its own MiXCR run on the immunoSEQ multiplex PCR reads, TCRdb lists one record per CDR3 protein. The data show approximately 160,000 distinct CDR3 sequences, about 96% seen once. The sample was CD4+ T cells from PBMCs. These receptors all come from a human donor with Susac syndrome.

V usage is TRBV12-3 or TRBV12-4 and J usage is TRBJ1-6; the match to TRBD1 covers 8 bases. This CDR3 spans 15 amino acids. With V trimmed by 3 bases and J by 2 bases, 0 bases remained unmatched. CDR3 sequence: CASSLDRAYNSPLHF. CDR3 coding DNA: TGTGCCAGCAGTTTGGACAGGGCCTATAATTCACCCCTCCACTTT.

This chain connects TRBV30 to TRBJ2-2; 11 bases agree with TRBD2. V trimming: 0 bases; J trimming: 5 bases; junction bases outside the gene matches: 2. The CDR3 consists of 15 residues. Germline V lookup: CDR1 GTSNPN, CDR2 SVGIG (reference sequence). DNA of the CDR3: TGTGCCTGGAGTGTACTAGCGGGAGAGACCGGGGAGCTGTTTTTT. Its protein is CAWSVLAGETGELFF.

The sample holds one count of this clonotype. The rearrangement uses TRBV12-3 or TRBV12-4 and TRBJ1-5; tentative D call: TRBD1 (5 bases). This CDR3 spans 15 amino acids. Trimming took 1 base from V and 2 from J, leaving 9 bases between them. CDR3 protein: CASSLVGGGNQPQHF. The CDR3 bases are TGTGCCAGCAGTTTAGTTGGGGGAGGCAATCAGCCCCAGCATTTT.

The CDR3: CSVQGIGETQYF. Here the CDR3 DNA reads TGCAGCGTTCAGGGGATCGGGGAGACCCAGTACTTC. The gene calls are TRBV29-1 and TRBJ2-5, with D tentatively TRBD1 (6 bases). V lost 5 bases and J lost 5, with 12 bases in between. There are 12 residues in the CDR3. Per germline, CDR1 SQVTM and CDR2 ANQGSEA.

This CDR3 reads CSVGGQAGGQPQHF. As DNA, the CDR3 is TGCAGCGTTGGTGGACAGGCCGGCGGACAGCCCCAGCATTTT. The chain carries TRBV29-1 and TRBJ1-5; 7 nucleotides align to TRBD1. Germline values: CDR1 SQVTM, CDR2 ANQGSEA. CDR3 length equals 14 residues. V trimming: 4 bases; J trimming: 7 bases; junction bases outside the gene matches: 10.

The V and J genes are TRBV7-2 and TRBJ2-1; 7 positions match TRBD2. The junction had 14 bases not matched to a gene; V was cut back by 5 bases and J by 7 bases. Germline CDR1 is SGHTA and CDR2 is FQGNSA. This CDR3 is built from 16 residues. The CDR3 bases are TGTGCCAGCAGCCTGGGCTGGGCGGGAGTGTGGAATGAGCAGTTCTTC. Translating it yields CASSLGWAGVWNEQFF.

The J gene is TRBJ1-6, the V gene TRBV14; D not resolved. The CDR3 length is 12 residues. With 1 base removed from V and 11 bases from J, the gap between germline ends came to 6 bases. Germline V CDR1 and CDR2: SGHDN, FVKESK. CDR3 sequence reads: CASSQGFTPLHF. The CDR3 DNA reads as TGTGCCAGCAGCCAAGGTTTTACACCCCTCCACTTT.

V is TRBV3-1 and J is TRBJ2-1; D is possibly TRBD1 or TRBD2 (5 bases each). Trimming left V 1 base short and J 5 bases short, with 12 bases between. The V gene's germline CDR1 is LGHDT and CDR2 YNNKEL (reference sequence). This CDR3 has 15 amino acids. The CDR3 here is CASSQAGPMDNEQFF. CDR3 nucleotides: TGTGCCAGCAGCCAAGCGGGACCCATGGACAATGAGCAGTTCTTC.

V is TRBV4-3 and J is TRBJ2-3; D remains unclear. The CDR3 is 14 residues long. Trimming took 1 base from V and 2 from J, leaving 7 bases between them. Looked up from germline, CDR1 is LGHNA and CDR2 is YSLEER. This CDR3 is CASSQVAATDTQYF. DNA of the CDR3: TGCGCCAGCAGCCAAGTCGCAGCCACAGATACGCAGTATTTT.

V gene TRBV7-2 combines with J gene TRBJ2-1; D possibly corresponds to TRBD1 (6 bases). Germline lookup yields CDR1 SGHTA and CDR2 FQGNSA. This CDR3 comprises 15 residues. V was clipped by 6 bases and J by 7 bases, with 19 bases between them. CDR3 in DNA: TGTGCCAGCAGGGGCCTGAGGCAGGGGAAAAATGAGCAGTTCTTC. As protein: CASRGLRQGKNEQFF.

This rearrangement joins TRBV30 to TRBJ2-7; D may be TRBD1 (6 bases). The germline gives CDR1 GTSNPN, CDR2 SVGIG (reference sequence). With 5 bases removed from V and 2 bases from J, the gap between germline ends came to 10 bases. This CDR3 contains 12 residues. CDR3 protein: CAWGRGPYEQYF. The DNA of the CDR3 is TGTGCCTGGGGCAGGGGACCCTACGAGCAGTACTTC.

This clonotype occurred once. The gene calls are TRBV20-1 and TRBJ2-7, with D uncertain. Germline V lookup: CDR1 DFQATT, CDR2 SNEGSKA (reference sequence). The CDR3 is made up of 12 amino acids. V was pared by 5 bases and J by 0 bases, with 8 bases between. CDR3 residues: CSAGDTSYEQYF. CDR3 bases: TGCAGTGCTGGGGATACCTCCTACGAGCAGTACTTC.

The rearrangement links TRBV4-3 to TRBJ2-2; perhaps D is TRBD1 or TRBD2 (5 bases each). V gave up 1 base and J gave up 4 bases, with 10 bases separating them. Germline-derived CDR1 and CDR2 are LGHNA and YSLEER. This CDR3 is built from 15 residues. In DNA, the CDR3 is TGCGCCAGCAGCCAAGGAGGGGCTCTCACCGGGGAGCTGTTTTTT. The encoded protein is CASSQGGALTGELFF.

V usage is TRBV29-1 and J usage is TRBJ2-5, with a tentative D call TRBD2 (5 bases). Germline CDR1 and CDR2: SQVTM and ANQGSEA. This CDR3 comprises 12 residues. Deletions cut 0 bases from V and 4 bases from J, with 6 bases between. The CDR3 sequence: CSVEDGGETQYF. For the CDR3, the DNA is TGCAGCGTTGAAGATGGAGGAGAGACCCAGTACTTC.

CDR3 in amino acids: CAWQDSDSNYGYTF. The CDR3 DNA is TGTGCCTGGCAGGACAGCGACTCTAACTATGGCTACACCTTC. The gene calls are TRBV30 and TRBJ1-2; a possible D gene is TRBD1 (6 bases). The ends were cut back, 5 bases at V and 0 bases at J, with 13 bases in the middle. CDR1 GTSNPN and CDR2 SVGIG come from the germline V gene (reference sequence). The CDR3 extends over 14 amino acids.

The chain employs TRBV20-1 and TRBJ2-7; D remains ambiguous. The V and J ends lost 1 base and 3 bases respectively, with 7 bases between them. Germline CDR1 is DFQATT and CDR2 is SNEGSKA (reference sequence). The CDR3 covers 12 residues. CDR3 protein: CSARGEFYEQYF. The DNA for the CDR3 is TGCAGTGCTAGAGGAGAATTCTACGAGCAGTACTTC.